These 19 T cell receptor beta chains originate from one sample sequenced in a study of T cell repertoires in cytomegalovirus infection. TCRdb used MiXCR to reprocess the reads, holding one entry per CDR3 protein. This sample has around 300,000 distinct CDR3 sequences, with approximately 9.5% found just once. Sequenced input: PBMCs. The receptors originated from a human donor in good health (CMV status not recorded). Some clones in this sample may be carry-over from other donors' samples.

The genes are TRBV3-1 and TRBJ2-1; D is unclear. Trimming took off 5 bases at V and 7 bases at J, with 9 bases between the two ends. CDR1 is LGHDT, CDR2 YNNKEL, per germline (reference sequence). The CDR3 has 12 amino acids. This CDR3 is CASSFGWNEQFF. The CDR3 region has the DNA TGTGCCAGCAGCTTTGGGTGGAATGAGCAGTTCTTC.

This clonotype was observed many times. The chain links TRBV7-2 to TRBJ1-1; D uncertain. V gave up 3 bases and J gave up 0 bases, with 8 bases separating them. CDR1 and CDR2 from the germline V gene are SGHTA and FQGNSA. The CDR3 is 14 residues long. The CDR3 bases are TGTGCCAGCAGCTTGAAGAACATGAACACTGAAGCTTTCTTT. The encoded protein is CASSLKNMNTEAFF.

This clonotype has more than one count but fewer than ten. The chain recombines TRBV7-9 with TRBJ2-7, with TRBD1 matching over 7 bases. This CDR3 spans 15 amino acids. After removal of 5 bases from V and 4 bases from J, the junction contained 11 bases not matched to a gene. Germline V gene sequence: CDR1 SEHNR, CDR2 FQNEAQ (reference sequence). The CDR3 nucleotides read TGTGCCAGCAGCCGTCCCGGGACAGAACGTTACGAGCAGTACTTC. Residues: CASSRPGTERYEQYF.

The V gene is TRBV6-5, the J gene TRBJ1-2; D possibly corresponds to TRBD1 (6 bases). The CDR3 sequence is 13 residues long. Trimming took off 7 bases at V and 3 bases at J, with 12 bases between the two ends. Per germline, CDR1 MNHEY and CDR2 SVGAGI. The CDR3 region is CASTLGQHYGYTF. The CDR3 DNA is TGTGCCAGCACCCTCGGACAGCACTATGGCTACACCTTC.

This clonotype was detected a few times. The gene calls are TRBV19 and TRBJ2-2, with D possibly TRBD2 on 5 matching bases. Germline CDR1 is LNHDA and CDR2 is SQIVND (reference sequence). This CDR3 has 14 residues. The V and J ends lost 6 bases and 0 bases respectively, with 8 bases between them. The CDR3 DNA sequence: TGTGCCAGTAGAGACGGGGCGAACACCGGGGAGCTGTTTTTT. This encodes CASRDGANTGELFF. The full variable domain, completed using reference TRBV19 and TRBJ2-2, is DGGITQSPKYLFRKEGQNVTLSCEQNLNHDAMYWYRQDPGQGLRLIYYSQIVNDFQKGDIAEGYSVSREKKESFPLTVTSAQKNPTAFYLCASRDGANTGELFFGEGSRLTVL.

This clonotype has a single count. This sequence joins TRBV20-1 and TRBJ2-5; 8 nucleotides agree with TRBD2. Germline V gene data show CDR1 as DFQATT and CDR2 as SNEGSKA (reference sequence). The CDR3 contains 15 residues. The ends lost 3 bases at V and 5 bases at J; junction bases unmatched: 11. CDR3 nucleotide sequence: TGCAGTGCTAGCGGGGCCAGCGGGAGTGGTGAGACCCAGTACTTC. Encoded protein: CSASGASGSGETQYF.

This chain joins TRBV20-1 and TRBJ1-1; unclear D gene. CDR1 and CDR2 (germline): DFQATT, SNEGSKA (reference sequence). The V and J ends lost 0 bases and 8 bases respectively, with 7 bases between them. The CDR3 length is 11 residues. CDR3 nucleotide sequence: TGCAGTGCTAGAGACCCGGCGGAAGCTTTCTTT. This translates into CSARDPAEAFF.

This clonotype was picked up a small number of times. The gene calls are TRBV7-9 and TRBJ2-7; D might be TRBD1 (6 bases). V was trimmed by 11 bases and J by 3 bases, leaving 14 bases between them. The CDR3 consists of 12 residues. The germline V gene encodes CDR1 SEHNR and CDR2 FQNEAQ (reference sequence). CDR3 nucleotides: TGTGCCGAGGAGGACAGTCGCTACGAGCAGTACTTC. Its protein product is CAEEDSRYEQYF. Drawing the rest from reference TRBV7-9 and TRBJ2-7, the complete variable domain is DTGVSQNPRHKITKRGQNVTFRCDPISEHNRLYWYRQTLGQGPEFLTYFQNEAQLEKSRLLSDRFSAERPKGSFSTLEIQRTEQGDSAMYLCAEEDSRYEQYFGPGTRLTVT.

The J gene is TRBJ1-1, the V gene TRBV6-6; D is unclear. Trimming removed 4 bases at V and 1 base at J, with 10 bases between. CDR1 is MNHNY and CDR2 is SVGAGI in the germline V gene (reference sequence). The CDR3 spans 14 residues. CDR3 residues: CASSSNSRNTEAFF. In nucleotides, the CDR3 is TGTGCCAGCAGTTCGAACAGTCGGAACACTGAAGCTTTCTTT.

This clonotype was counted many times. The chain joins TRBV6-5 to TRBJ2-3, with 14 positions matching TRBD2. After removal of 5 bases from V and 0 bases from J, the junction contained 10 bases not matched to a gene. This CDR3 spans 19 amino acids. Germline lookup yields CDR1 MNHEY and CDR2 SVGAGI. CDR3 residues: CASSPGTSGRVLSTDTQYF. The CDR3 DNA reads TGTGCCAGCAGTCCCGGGACTAGCGGGAGAGTCCTTAGCACAGATACGCAGTATTTT.

This clonotype occurred a few times. J is TRBJ1-1 and V is TRBV28; TRBD1 agrees at 8 bases. Germline lookup yields CDR1 MDHEN and CDR2 SYDVKM. The V and J ends lost 6 bases and 2 bases, in that order; junction bases with no gene match: 8. The CDR3 consists of 15 residues. The DNA for the CDR3 is TGTGCCAGCAGACTCACTGACAGGGGCAACACTGAAGCTTTCTTT. Translation gives CASRLTDRGNTEAFF. Looking up the rest from reference TRBV28 and TRBJ1-1 gives the full variable domain: DVKVTQSSRYLVKRTGEKVFLECVQDMDHENMFWYRQDPGLGLRLIYFSYDVKMKEKGDIPEGYSVSREKKERFSLILESASTNQTSMYLCASRLTDRGNTEAFFGQGTRLTVV.

This clonotype has only a few counts. The rearrangement links TRBV15 to TRBJ2-3, with D possibly being TRBD2 (5 bases). Looked up from germline, CDR1 is LNHNV and CDR2 is YYDKDF (reference sequence). This CDR3 spans 14 amino acids. V was cut by 7 bases and J by 5 bases, with 16 bases left in between. The CDR3 region is CATTDYLEGDTQYF. DNA of the CDR3: TGTGCCACCACTGACTATCTCGAGGGAGATACGCAGTATTTT. Drawing the rest from reference TRBV15 and TRBJ2-3, the complete variable domain is DAMVIQNPRYQVTQFGKPVTLSCSQTLNHNVMYWYQQKSSQAPKLLFHYYDKDFNNEADTPDNFQSRRPNTSFCFLDIRSPGLGDTAMYLCATTDYLEGDTQYFGPGTRLTVL.

There are many counts of this clonotype. The V and J genes are TRBV9 and TRBJ2-7; TRBD1 might be the D (6 bases). The CDR3 has 15 amino acids. Germline CDR1 is SGDLS and CDR2 is YYNGEE. V was cut by 0 bases and J by 2 bases, with 12 bases left in between. CDR3 coding DNA: TGTGCCAGCAGCGTAGAAGGGGGATGGCCCTACGAGCAGTACTTC. Its protein is CASSVEGGWPYEQYF.

This chain connects TRBV7-9 to TRBJ1-5; D is possibly TRBD1 (5 bases). CDR1 and CDR2 (germline): SEHNR, FQNEAQ (reference sequence). V gave up 2 bases and J gave up 15 bases, with 14 bases separating them. This CDR3 is built from 12 residues. The CDR3 region has the DNA TGTGCCAGCAGCTTACAGGGATCCTCAATGCATTTT. Encoded protein: CASSLQGSSMHF.

This chain joins TRBV6-1 and TRBJ2-2, with 8 bases identical to TRBD2. The CDR3 sequence is 15 residues long. Losses at the gene ends were 7 bases for V and 7 bases for J; bases not matched to a gene: 11. Per the germline V gene, CDR1 is MNHNS and CDR2 is SASEGT. DNA of the CDR3: TGTGCCAGCACCTACGGCCTAGCGGGCATCGGGGAGCTGTTTTTT. This codes for CASTYGLAGIGELFF.

This clonotype was picked up many times. The chain recombines TRBV2 with TRBJ2-2; 8 bases match TRBD1. The V and J ends lost 7 bases and 4 bases, in that order; junction bases with no gene match: 2. CDR1 and CDR2 from the germline V gene are SNHLY and FYNNEI. The CDR3 runs to 13 residues. CDR3 in DNA: TGTGCCAGCAATACAGGGGGCACCGGGGAGCTGTTTTTT. This gives the protein CASNTGGTGELFF. The entire variable domain, with the rest obtained from reference TRBV2 and TRBJ2-2, is as follows: EPEVTQTPSHQVTQMGQEVILRCVPISNHLYFYWYRQILGQKVEFLVSFYNNEISEKSEIFDDQFSVERPDGSNFTLKIRSTKLEDSAMYFCASNTGGTGELFFGEGSRLTVL.

The V gene is TRBV10-2, the J gene TRBJ2-1; 8 bases align to TRBD2. Losses at the gene ends were 8 bases for V and 9 bases for J; bases not matched to a gene: 15. Germline CDR1 and CDR2: WSHSY and SAAADI. This CDR3 comprises 15 residues. The CDR3 DNA is TGCGCCAGCCGGGGGGGGGGGAGCGGGAACACTGAGCAGTTCTTC. This sequence encodes CASRGGGSGNTEQFF.

The chain uses TRBV4-3 and TRBJ1-3; 9 bases align to TRBD1. With V trimmed by 4 bases and J by 0 bases, 10 bases remained unmatched. The germline V gene has CDR1 LGHNA and CDR2 YSLEER. This CDR3 spans 18 amino acids. CDR3 region: CASSPGQGWDYSGNTIYF. CDR3 DNA: TGCGCCAGCAGCCCGGGACAGGGTTGGGATTACTCTGGAAACACCATATATTTT.

At least ten counts were recorded for this clonotype. V and J are TRBV6-2 or TRBV6-3 and TRBJ1-5; 8 nucleotides line up with TRBD1. Unmatched junction bases numbered 13, after V lost 6 bases and J lost 6 bases. Germline V lookup: CDR1 MNHEY, CDR2 SVGEGT. The CDR3 runs to 16 residues. The CDR3 DNA reads TGTGCCAGCAGCCTAGGGGAGCAGGGGGCCGGTCAGCCCCAGCATTTT. It specifies CASSLGEQGAGQPQHF.